The 13 T cell receptor beta chains reported below all come from one sample, sequenced in a study of blood T cell repertoires in COVID-19. Produced via immunoSEQ multiplex PCR; TCRdb's table is partial and in-frame only. There are about 440,000 clones in the sample; around nine tenths occur only once, and approximately 4.3% lies in the top ten. Input material: peripheral blood. The receptors stem from a woman in her thirties with acute or convalescent COVID-19.

The rearrangement uses TRBV9 and TRBJ2-2; TRBD1 aligns across 10 bases. Germline V gene data show CDR1 as SGDLS and CDR2 as YYNGEE. CDR3 size: 15 residues. V trimming: 3 bases; J trimming: 5 bases; junction bases outside the gene matches: 4. As DNA, the CDR3 is TGTGCCAGCAGCGCCCGGGACAGGGGAACCGGGGAGCTGTTTTTT. Its protein product is CASSARDRGTGELFF.

The chain joins TRBV18 to TRBJ1-3; possible D gene TRBD1, 6 bases. Germline CDR1 KGHSH, CDR2 LQKENI. V was shortened by 3 bases and J by 3 bases, with 12 bases between the two germline ends. This CDR3 spans 15 amino acids. The CDR3 region has the DNA TGTGCCAGCTCACCCTTGGGGGCGCTTGGAAACACCATATATTTT. Its translation is CASSPLGALGNTIYF.

This chain uses TRBV10-2 with TRBJ1-1; no definite D call. V lost 10 bases to trimming and J lost 8 bases, with 14 bases between them. The CDR3 sequence is 11 residues long. CDR1 WSHSY and CDR2 SAAADI come from the germline V gene. CDR3 coding DNA: TGCGCCACCGGAGAGGGAAGGGAAGCTTTCTTT. This encodes CATGEGREAFF.

The chain carries TRBV7-3 and TRBJ2-1, with 8 bases fitting TRBD2. V lost 5 bases, J lost 4 bases, and 13 bases stayed unmatched. In germline, CDR1 is SGHTA, CDR2 FQGTGA. The CDR3 has 17 amino acids. This CDR3 is CASSVALAGGLYNEQFF. CDR3 nucleotide sequence: TGTGCCAGCAGCGTAGCCCTGGCGGGGGGTCTTTACAATGAGCAGTTCTTC.

This chain links TRBV18 with TRBJ2-7; the match to TRBD1 covers 7 bases. With V trimmed by 5 bases and J by 0 bases, 7 bases remained unmatched. In germline, CDR1 is KGHSH, CDR2 LQKENI. The CDR3 contains 15 residues. The CDR3 nucleotides read TGTGCCAGCTCAGCTAACCGGGACAGCTCCTACGAGCAGTACTTC. Residues: CASSANRDSSYEQYF.

The chain links TRBV10-2 to TRBJ2-5; 8 bases agree with TRBD2. J gave up 2 bases and V 6 bases, and 5 bases lay outside the gene matches. The CDR3 length is 14 residues. Germline CDR1 reads WSHSY; CDR2 reads SAAADI. The CDR3 DNA follows: TGCGCCAGCAGGGATGGCGGGGGGCAAGAGACCCAGTACTTC. Translation: CASRDGGGQETQYF.

V is TRBV10-3 and J is TRBJ2-2; the D gene is possibly TRBD1 (5 bases). The CDR3 is made up of 13 amino acids. V lost 2 bases and J 7 bases, leaving 8 bases between the germline ends. Germline CDR1 ENHRY, CDR2 SYGVKD. CDR3 sequence: CAISERGGGELFF. CDR3 nucleotide sequence: TGTGCCATCAGTGAGAGGGGTGGCGGGGAGCTGTTTTTT.

This clone is a singleton in its sample. The chain uses TRBV20-1 and TRBJ2-5; D possibly corresponds to TRBD2 (7 bases). The CDR3 has 16 amino acids. V shed 3 bases and J shed 7 bases, with 24 bases lying between them. From germline, CDR1 is DFQATT and CDR2 SNEGSKA (reference sequence). The CDR3 loop reads CSASGRGLRGGGTQYF. CDR3 sequence (DNA): TGCAGTGCTAGTGGTAGAGGCCTCAGGGGAGGGGGGACCCAGTACTTC.

This clone was detected only once. The rearrangement links TRBV3-1 (or the pseudogene TRBV3-2) to TRBJ1-2, with D possibly being TRBD1 (5 bases). V was trimmed by 1 base and J by 8 bases, leaving 11 bases between them. Germline CDR1 is LGHDT and CDR2 is YNNKEL (reference sequence). There are 13 residues in the CDR3. In DNA, the CDR3 is TGTGCCAGCAGCCAAGCCGCGGGGCCAGGCTACACCTTC. Amino acids: CASSQAAGPGYTF.

The rearrangement uses TRBV9 and TRBJ1-4; D remains ambiguous. The CDR3 is 13 amino acids. Germline V gene sequence: CDR1 SGDLS, CDR2 YYNGEE. Trimming left V 0 bases short and J 8 bases short, with 8 bases between. The CDR3 DNA is TGTGCCAGCAGCGTAGGTGTGGGCGAAAAACTGTTTTTT. Its protein product is CASSVGVGEKLFF.

The chain recombines TRBV7-9 with TRBJ2-1; 9 bases are shared with TRBD1. CDR1 SEHNR and CDR2 FQNEAQ come from the germline V gene (reference sequence). The junction had 10 bases not matched to a gene; V was cut back by 4 bases and J by 9 bases. CDR3 length equals 15 residues. For the CDR3, the DNA is TGTGCCAGCAGCTCGCCGGGACAGGGACGGGGTGAGCAGTTCTTC. Its translation: CASSSPGQGRGEQFF. Together with reference TRBV7-9 and TRBJ2-1, the CDR3 gives the full variable domain: DTGVSQNPRHKITKRGQNVTFRCDPISEHNRLYWYRQTLGQGPEFLTYFQNEAQLEKSRLLSDRFSAERPKGSFSTLEIQRTEQGDSAMYLCASSSPGQGRGEQFFGPGTRLTVL.

In DNA form, the CDR3 reads TGTGCCAGCAGCTTAGCGGGGTTTGGTGAAAAACTGTTTTTT. Encoded protein: CASSLAGFGEKLFF. The rearrangement joins TRBV11-2 to TRBJ1-4; D is undetermined. Germline assignment: CDR1 SGHAT and CDR2 FQNNGV. CDR3 length: 14 residues. Trimming took 1 base from V and 7 from J, leaving 10 bases between them.

With regard to this clone: The same CDR3 can be traced to other DNA sequences in this sample. The rearrangement links TRBV19 to TRBJ2-2; 10 bases are shared with TRBD1. CDR1 and CDR2 (germline): LNHDA, SQIVND (reference sequence). V lost 9 bases to trimming and J lost 4 bases; unmatched junction nucleotides: 5. This CDR3 has 14 residues. CDR3 nucleotide sequence: TGTGCCAGCCTAAGGACAGGGGGCACCGGGGAGCTGTTTTTT. It codes for CASLRTGGTGELFF.